The 28 T cell receptor beta chains below were found in one sample sequenced in a study of neurological immune-mediated disorders. TCRdb passed the 5' RACE reads through MiXCR, listing each CDR3 protein once. The profile shows 25,000 to 30,000 distinct CDR3 sequences, less than 8.5% of them singletons. What was sequenced was PBMCs. The receptors come from a woman aged 45-59 years in good health.

The sample holds many counts of this clonotype. The chain links TRBV20-1 to TRBJ2-7; tentative D call: TRBD2 (6 bases). Deletions cut 7 bases from V and 2 bases from J, with 15 bases between. CDR3 length: 13 residues. The germline CDR1 and CDR2 sequences are DFQATT and SNEGSKA (reference sequence). The CDR3: CSVAVVAAYEQYF. The CDR3 DNA reads as TGCAGTGTCGCAGTTGTAGCGGCCTACGAGCAGTACTTC.

This clonotype was seen ten or more times. The V gene is TRBV24-1, the J gene TRBJ2-1; 10 positions agree with TRBD2. Trimming took 6 bases from V and 5 from J; bases not matched to a gene: 6. Germline V gene sequence: CDR1 KGHDR, CDR2 SFDVKD. The CDR3 spans 15 residues. CDR3 coding DNA: TGTGCCACCAGTCCCCAGCGGGGGGGCCACAATGAGCAGTTCTTC. It encodes CATSPQRGGHNEQFF.

A few counts support this clonotype. The chain employs TRBV20-1 and TRBJ2-3, with D perhaps TRBD1 (5 bases). Germline V CDR1 and CDR2: DFQATT, SNEGSKA (reference sequence). The V end was cut by 0 bases, the J end by 7 bases, with 17 bases between. The CDR3 consists of 15 residues. The CDR3 nucleotides read TGCAGTGCTAGAGATATGCAGGGATCCCCTTATACGCAGTATTTT. Translating it yields CSARDMQGSPYTQYF.

This clonotype occurred many times. The chain recombines TRBV5-1 with TRBJ2-3; 11 bases match TRBD1. The germline V gene has CDR1 SGHRS and CDR2 YFSETQ. The CDR3 length is 14 residues. V lost 4 bases, J lost 6 bases, and 4 bases stayed unmatched. CDR3 DNA: TGCGCCAGCAGCAAGGACAGGGGGCCCGATACGCAGTATTTT. It is translated as CASSKDRGPDTQYF.

A remark on this clonotype: This may be a read error: a much more frequent sequence differs by one nucleotide. This sequence joins TRBV19 and TRBJ2-1; the D gene is possibly TRBD1 (6 bases). CDR3 length equals 16 residues. Germline V gene lookup returns CDR1 LNHDA and CDR2 SQIVND (reference sequence). With 7 bases removed from V and 4 bases from J, the gap between germline ends came to 20 bases. The CDR3 is CASTPPGTWGYNEQFF. The DNA for the CDR3 is TGTGCCAGTACTCCGCCCGGGACATGGGGGTACAATGAGCAGTTCTTC.

This clonotype was recorded many times. V and J are TRBV7-9 and TRBJ2-7; possibly TRBD1 or TRBD2 for D (5 bases each). The CDR3 is made up of 14 amino acids. Germline-derived CDR1 and CDR2 are SEHNR and FQNEAQ (reference sequence). The V gene lost 1 base and the J gene lost 6 bases, with 13 bases spanning the gap. The CDR3 DNA reads TGTGCCAGCAGCTTAGACGGGGCCCCCCTCGAGCAGTACTTC. Amino acid sequence: CASSLDGAPLEQYF.

This clonotype was seen many times. The chain has TRBV27 and TRBJ1-2, with 9 bases identical to TRBD1. This CDR3 spans 13 amino acids. The trim removed 6 bases at V and 7 bases at J, leaving 6 bases unmatched. CDR1 MNHEY and CDR2 SMNVEV come from the germline V gene (reference sequence). For the CDR3, the DNA is TGTGCCAGCAGCAGACCGGGACAGGGTGGCTACACCTTC. Its protein product is CASSRPGQGGYTF.

This clonotype was counted at least ten times. The chain combines TRBV18 with TRBJ2-3; D may be TRBD2 (6 bases). The CDR3 length is 14 residues. Germline-derived CDR1 and CDR2 are KGHSH and LQKENI. V gave up 2 bases and J gave up 5 bases, with 11 bases separating them. The CDR3 region is CASSPNLGGDTQYF. DNA for the CDR3: TGTGCCAGCTCACCAAATCTGGGGGGAGATACGCAGTATTTT.

This clonotype was counted ten times or more. This rearrangement joins TRBV9 to TRBJ2-1; 7 bases align to TRBD2. The ends lost 3 bases at V and 7 bases at J; junction bases unmatched: 7. Per the germline V gene, CDR1 is SGDLS and CDR2 is YYNGEE. The CDR3 is 14 amino acids. Here the CDR3 reads CASSGGLDLNEQFF. The CDR3 DNA reads TGTGCCAGCAGCGGTGGACTAGACCTGAATGAGCAGTTCTTC. The variable domain in full, completed from reference TRBV9 and TRBJ2-1, reads DSGVTQTPKHLITATGQRVTLRCSPRSGDLSVYWYQQSLDQGLQFLIQYYNGEERAKGNILERFSAQQFPDLHSELNLSSLELGDSALYFCASSGGLDLNEQFFGPGTRLTVL.

This rearrangement joins TRBV20-1 to TRBJ2-2, with 10 bases identical to TRBD2. The J segment lost 5 bases and the V segment lost 5 bases, leaving 5 bases of the junction unmatched. Germline V gene lookup returns CDR1 DFQATT and CDR2 SNEGSKA (reference sequence). CDR3 size: 14 residues. Written as DNA, the CDR3 is TGCAGTGCTCGGGGACTAGCGATAACCGGGGAGCTGTTTTTT. Translating it yields CSARGLAITGELFF.

Ten or more counts support this clonotype. This chain connects TRBV7-2 to TRBJ2-3; 8 bases map to TRBD2. There are 14 residues in the CDR3. J was trimmed by 5 bases and V by 5 bases; bases with no gene match: 6. The germline V gene encodes CDR1 SGHTA and CDR2 FQGNSA. DNA of the CDR3: TGTGCCAGCAGCACCGGACTAGCCGGAGATACGCAGTATTTT. It specifies CASSTGLAGDTQYF.

This clonotype was seen many times. V usage is TRBV7-7 and J usage is TRBJ2-2; TRBD1 matches at 11 bases. The V and J ends lost 1 base and 7 bases, in that order; junction bases with no gene match: 2. The CDR3 totals 15 residues. CDR1 is SSHAT and CDR2 is FNYEAQ in the germline V gene (reference sequence). In DNA form, the CDR3 reads TGTGCCAGCAGCTTAGGGACAGGGGGCAACGGGGAGCTGTTTTTT. Protein product: CASSLGTGGNGELFF.

This clonotype was seen ten or more times. The V and J genes are TRBV5-1 and TRBJ2-5; D unclear. V lost 0 bases to trimming and J lost 5 bases, with 14 bases between them. The CDR3 is made up of 15 amino acids. Looked up from germline, CDR1 is SGHRS and CDR2 is YFSETQ. The CDR3 reads CASSLAPLGPETQYF. The CDR3 coding sequence is TGCGCCAGCAGCTTGGCCCCCCTAGGGCCGGAGACCCAGTACTTC.

This clonotype was observed many times. The chain links TRBV29-1 to TRBJ2-7; D not certain. Germline values: CDR1 SQVTM, CDR2 ANQGSEA. This CDR3 has 11 residues. Trimming left V 4 bases short and J 2 bases short, with 6 bases between. The CDR3 DNA is TGCAGCGTTGCGTCAGCCTACGAGCAGTACTTC. Translated: CSVASAYEQYF.

This clonotype has a count of ten or more. This chain joins TRBV5-1 and TRBJ1-1; D not resolved. The V end was cut by 0 bases, the J end by 10 bases, with 13 bases between. CDR3 length: 13 residues. Germline loops: CDR1 SGHRS, CDR2 YFSETQ. The CDR3 loop reads CASSLGQDVSAFF. CDR3 nucleotide sequence: TGCGCCAGCAGCTTGGGGCAGGACGTTTCAGCTTTCTTT. The whole variable domain, remainder taken from reference TRBV5-1 and TRBJ1-1, is KAGVTQTPRYLIKTRGQQVTLSCSPISGHRSVSWYQQTPGQGLQFLFEYFSETQRNKGNFPGRFSGRQFSNSRSEMNVSTLELGDSALYLCASSLGQDVSAFFGQGTRLTVV.

Ten or more counts support this clonotype. This could be a read error, since a much larger clone is one nucleotide away. The rearrangement joins TRBV28 to TRBJ2-4; the match to TRBD2 covers 7 bases. Losses at the gene ends were 10 bases for V and 8 bases for J; bases not matched to a gene: 5. Germline assignment: CDR1 MDHEN and CDR2 SYDVKM. This CDR3 spans 11 amino acids. CDR3: CANRGRDIQYF. The DNA of the CDR3 is TGTGCCAACAGAGGGAGGGACATTCAGTACTTC.

This clonotype appeared many times. The V and J genes are TRBV6-2 or TRBV6-3 and TRBJ1-5; 8 bases line up with TRBD1. The germline V gene encodes CDR1 MNHEY and CDR2 SVGEGT. With 6 bases clipped from V and 4 bases from J, the junction kept 5 bases outside the gene matches. CDR3 size: 14 residues. This CDR3 reads CASSAGTGNQPQHF. The CDR3 DNA sequence: TGTGCCAGCAGCGCCGGGACAGGTAATCAGCCCCAGCATTTT.

This clonotype has a count of ten or more. This chain uses TRBV4-1 with TRBJ2-1; the match to TRBD2 covers 14 bases. Germline V gene lookup returns CDR1 MGHRA and CDR2 YSYEKL. The J segment lost 4 bases and the V segment lost 1 base, leaving 6 bases of the junction unmatched. The CDR3 totals 18 residues. CDR3 coding DNA: TGCGCCAGCAGCCAAGCCGGGACTAGCGGGGGCCCATACAATGAGCAGTTCTTC. Encoded protein: CASSQAGTSGGPYNEQFF.

This clonotype has at least ten counts. The chain recombines TRBV5-5 with TRBJ2-1; the match to TRBD1 covers 8 bases. Trimming removed 4 bases from V and 2 bases from J; junction bases left unmatched: 5. CDR1 and CDR2 (germline): SGHKS, YYEKEE (reference sequence). This CDR3 spans 15 amino acids. The CDR3 spells CASSHRDRTYNEQFF. In nucleotides, the CDR3 is TGTGCCAGCAGCCACCGGGACAGGACCTACAATGAGCAGTTCTTC.

The table lists this clonotype with many counts. This sequence joins TRBV29-1 and TRBJ2-1; TRBD1 aligns across 7 bases. The V segment lost 6 bases and the J segment 6 bases; nucleotides outside the gene matches: 11. Germline CDR1 reads SQVTM; CDR2 reads ANQGSEA. CDR3 length equals 14 residues. CDR3 in DNA: TGCAGCGTCGGATTACAGGGGAAACCCAATGAGCAGTTCTTC. Protein product: CSVGLQGKPNEQFF.

Ten or more counts support this clonotype. The rearrangement joins TRBV12-3 or TRBV12-4 to TRBJ2-2, with a weak D call TRBD2 (6 bases). The CDR3 has 14 amino acids. V gave up 3 bases and J gave up 1 base, with 6 bases separating them. The CDR3 nucleotides read TGTGCCAGCAGTTTGGGGGGGAACACCGGGGAGCTGTTTTTT. It codes for CASSLGGNTGELFF.

At least ten counts were recorded for this clonotype. The gene calls are TRBV5-1 and TRBJ1-3, with D possibly matching TRBD1 (5 bases). This CDR3 contains 13 residues. Trimming stripped 7 bases from V and 4 bases from J, with 12 bases between. Germline V gene data show CDR1 as SGHRS and CDR2 as YFSETQ. CDR3 coding DNA: TGCGCCAGCGGGGAAGGGGCCGGAAACACCATATATTTT. Translation gives CASGEGAGNTIYF.

This clonotype was seen ten or more times. The rearrangement links TRBV10-3 to TRBJ1-1; TRBD1 might be the D (5 bases). Germline V CDR1 and CDR2: ENHRY, SYGVKD. The CDR3 has 14 amino acids. Trimming pared 4 bases from V and 6 bases from J, leaving 15 bases between. Here the CDR3 DNA reads TGTGCCATCAGTGTGGGTCCCCAAGGGGCTGAAGCTTTCTTT. Translated: CAISVGPQGAEAFF.

This clonotype was seen at least ten times. The V gene is TRBV20-1, the J gene TRBJ1-5; 12 bases map to TRBD1. The CDR3 has 15 residues. In germline, CDR1 is DFQATT, CDR2 SNEGSKA (reference sequence). V was clipped by 6 bases and J by 1 base; unmatched bases: 4. CDR3 residues: CSATGQGASNQPQHF. CDR3 bases: TGCAGTGCCACGGGACAGGGGGCGAGCAATCAGCCCCAGCATTTT.

In this sample, this clonotype turned up many times. This chain joins TRBV7-6 and TRBJ1-2, with 8 bases identical to TRBD1. CDR1 and CDR2 from the germline V gene are SGHVS and FNYEAQ. There are 14 residues in the CDR3. V shed 5 bases, J shed 7 bases, and the junction held 9 bases outside the gene matches. The CDR3 bases are TGTGCCAGCAGCCAGAGGACAGGGTCGGGTGGCTACACCTTC. This encodes CASSQRTGSGGYTF.

This clonotype was seen at least ten times. The rearrangement uses TRBV20-1 and TRBJ2-1; D gene ambiguous. Between the trimmed V and J ends, which lost 4 bases and 6 bases, there was a span of 7 bases. Germline assignment: CDR1 DFQATT and CDR2 SNEGSKA (reference sequence). This CDR3 comprises 11 residues. CDR3 region: CSANVFNEQFF. The CDR3 DNA reads TGCAGTGCTAATGTTTTCAATGAGCAGTTCTTC.

This clonotype was detected many times. The V call is TRBV20-1, the J call TRBJ2-7; the D is unclear. There are 14 residues in the CDR3. The germline CDR1 and CDR2 sequences are DFQATT and SNEGSKA (reference sequence). Deletions cut 6 bases from V and 4 bases from J, with 19 bases between. In nucleotides, the CDR3 is TGCAGTGCGGCCGATAGGGTCACTACGTACGAGCAGTACTTC. It encodes CSAADRVTTYEQYF.

This clonotype was seen repeatedly, ten times or more. The V call is TRBV12-3 or TRBV12-4, the J call TRBJ2-1; D gene uncertain. V shed 2 bases and J shed 7 bases, with 6 bases lying between them. This CDR3 contains 12 residues. The CDR3: CASSLSVNEQFF. CDR3 bases: TGTGCCAGCAGTTTATCAGTTAATGAGCAGTTCTTC.